This T cell receptor (beta chain) came from a study of T cells in Graves' hyperthyroidism and ophthalmopathy. V gave up 2 bases and J gave up 8 bases, with 12 bases separating them. This CDR3 region has 13 residues. From germline, CDR1 is LNHNV and CDR2 YYDKDF (reference sequence). Uncontrolled infections, other autoimmune diseases, pregnancy or lactation led to exclusion of patients. This clonotype was counted only a few times. What it binds is not known. Study observations and caveats: In the blood, most expanded thyroid clonotypes above 0.001 appeared as well. Ophthalmopathy was told apart from stable hyperthyroidism by a 13 V-J model.

Amplification of TCR beta CDR3 regions used RNA as the template. Carried out on the TCR CDR3, a first-round RT-PCR used the HTBI primer set. TCRdb re-derived calls from the multiplex PCR reads in MiXCR, one entry per CDR3 protein. This table has 250,000 to 300,000 distinct CDR3 sequences, roughly 15% appearing once. The sequenced sample was blood. The V gene is TRBV15, the J gene TRBJ1-2; maybe TRBD1 (5 bases). The source of this sequence is a woman in her fifties or sixties with Graves' hyperthyroidism that later progressed to Graves' ophthalmopathy. CDR3 sequence (DNA): TGTGCCACCAGCAGACAGGGCCAGGTGGGCTACACCTTC. It translates to CATSRQGQVGYTF. Full variable domain (rest looked up from reference TRBV15 and TRBJ1-2): DAMVIQNPRYQVTQFGKPVTLSCSQTLNHNVMYWYQQKSSQAPKLLFHYYDKDFNNEADTPDNFQSRRPNTSFCFLDIRSPGLGDTAMYLCATSRQGQVGYTFGSGTRLTVV.